This record covers a single TCR beta chain. The antigen is undetermined. The sample belongs to a study of cytomegalovirus exposure and HLA in healthy donors. PCR amplification relied on 60 Vbeta primers (plus 13 Jbeta primers). Only in-frame clones appear in the TCRdb table, and some are missing; sequencing was by immunoSEQ multiplex PCR. Altogether 160,000 or so clones are present, roughly 76% being singletons, with the ten largest covering roughly 13%. General study points: Available immune exposure information covered CMV serostatus only. A likely sequencing artifact accounted for one observed cluster of highly shared sequence variants. In vitro data verified three CMV-associated chains as specific for CMV antigens.

Sequencing was done on a sample of PBMCs. The origin of this receptor is a woman aged 50 to 65 in good health and CMV-seronegative.

The CDR3 nucleotides are TGTGCCAGCCGGAGGTCTAATGAAAAACTGTTTTTT. This gives the protein CASRRSNEKLFF. V gene TRBV7-2 combines with J gene TRBJ1-4; D not certain. CDR3 length equals 12 residues. The germline V and J ends were trimmed by 8 bases and 3 bases, with 7 bases remaining between them. CDR1 is SGHTA, CDR2 FQGNSA, per germline.